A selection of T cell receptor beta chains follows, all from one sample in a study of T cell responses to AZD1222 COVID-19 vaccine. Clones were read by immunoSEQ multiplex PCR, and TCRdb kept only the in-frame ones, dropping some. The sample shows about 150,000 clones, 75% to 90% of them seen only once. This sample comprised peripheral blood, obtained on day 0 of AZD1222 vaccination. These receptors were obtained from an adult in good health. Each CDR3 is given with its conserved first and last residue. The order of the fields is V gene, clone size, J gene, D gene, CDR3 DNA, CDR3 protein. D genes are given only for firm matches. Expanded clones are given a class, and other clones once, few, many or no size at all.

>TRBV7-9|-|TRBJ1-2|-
TGTGCCAGCAGCTTCTTGACTTCGTATGGCTACACCTTC
CASSFLTSYGYTF
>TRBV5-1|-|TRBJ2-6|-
TGCGCCAGCAGCTCCCCCGGGGGCTCTGGGGCCAACGTCCTGACTTTC
CASSSPGGSGANVLTF
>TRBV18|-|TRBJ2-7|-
TGTGCCAGCTCACGCGCAGGGACCTACGAGCAGTACTTC
CASSRAGTYEQYF
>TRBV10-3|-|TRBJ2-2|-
TGTGCCATCAGTGACGGGAACACCGGGGAGCTGTTTTTT
CAISDGNTGELFF
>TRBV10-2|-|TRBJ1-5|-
TGCGCCAGCGGGATCAATCCCTCATGGGGTAGGGGGAATCAGCCCCAGCATTTT
CASGINPSWGRGNQPQHF
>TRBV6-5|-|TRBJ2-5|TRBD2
TGTGCCAGCAGTTACGGGGGGGTCGGGACCCAGTACTTC
CASSYGGVGTQYF
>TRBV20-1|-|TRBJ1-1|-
TGCAGTGCTAGTTTAGACCCTTGGGACACTGAAGCTTTCTTT
CSASLDPWDTEAFF
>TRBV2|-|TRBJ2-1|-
TGTGCCAGCAGTGAAGAGTTGGCCCTGCCCCCTGAGCAGTTCTTC
CASSEELALPPEQFF
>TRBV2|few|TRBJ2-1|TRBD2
TGTGCCAGTATTACCGGGACTAGCAATGAGCAGTTCTTC
CASITGTSNEQFF
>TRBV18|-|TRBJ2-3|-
TGTGCCAGCTCACCAAGGCTGCGTGAGGTATCAGATACGCAGTATTTT
CASSPRLREVSDTQYF
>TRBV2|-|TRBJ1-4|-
TGTGCCAACCGAGACGCAACTAATGAAAAACTGTTTTTT
CANRDATNEKLFF
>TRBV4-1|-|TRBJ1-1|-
TGCGCCAGCAGCCAATGGACAGTATCCACTGAAGCTTTCTTT
CASSQWTVSTEAFF